This T cell receptor beta chain was sequenced for a study of blood T cells in healthy people across ages. General observations from the study: Unsorted PBMCs blocked a conclusive comparison of naive and antigen-experienced cells.

Each donor had 8.5 to 10 milliliters of peripheral blood drawn. A sample-barcoded 5' primer and a J-beta primer mix were used in a second PCR of roughly 7 to 12 cycles. TCRdb recomputed calls from the 5' RACE reads with MiXCR, one row per CDR3 protein. The sample consists of about a million distinct CDR3 sequences, roughly 51% of them appearing once. The V gene's germline CDR1 is SGHRS and CDR2 YFSETQ. V gave up 4 bases and J gave up 1 base, with 27 bases separating them. The CDR3 sequence is 19 residues long. In the case of this clonotype: Its antigen is not known.

This TCR was sampled from an older woman in good health. The chain links TRBV5-1 to TRBJ2-7, with D possibly being TRBD1 (9 bases). Sequenced input: blood. The CDR3 coding sequence is TGCGCCAGCAGCCCTCGGGACAGGGTACAGCGGGGGCCATCCTACGAGCAGTACTTC. It translates to CASSPRDRVQRGPSYEQYF.